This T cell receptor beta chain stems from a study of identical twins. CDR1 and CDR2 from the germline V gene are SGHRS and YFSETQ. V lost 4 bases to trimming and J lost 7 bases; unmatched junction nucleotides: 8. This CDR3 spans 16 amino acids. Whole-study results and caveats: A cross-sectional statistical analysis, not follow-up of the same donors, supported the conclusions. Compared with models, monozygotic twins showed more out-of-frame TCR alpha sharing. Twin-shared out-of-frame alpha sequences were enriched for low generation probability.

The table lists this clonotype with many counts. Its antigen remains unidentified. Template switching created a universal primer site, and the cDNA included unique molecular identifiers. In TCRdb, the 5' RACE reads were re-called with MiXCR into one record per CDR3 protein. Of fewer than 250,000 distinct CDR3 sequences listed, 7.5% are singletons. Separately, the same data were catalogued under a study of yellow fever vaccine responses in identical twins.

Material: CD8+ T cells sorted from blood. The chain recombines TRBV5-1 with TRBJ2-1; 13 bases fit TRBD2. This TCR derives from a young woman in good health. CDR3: CASSRTSGGAMNEQFF. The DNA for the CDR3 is TGCGCCAGCAGCCGGACTAGCGGGGGTGCGATGAATGAGCAGTTCTTC.